This T cell receptor beta chain comes out of a study of cytomegalovirus exposure and HLA in healthy donors (dated by TCRdb to 2015 to 2018). Some background on the complete study: According to an earlier analysis of a few hundred of the donors, about 179 million T cells yielded 117 million unique TCR beta sequences and 276 Gb of sequence data. In addition to the first cohort of roughly 670 subjects, a separate validation cohort of about 120 different subjects was used. An early release covering over 500 HLA-typed donors comprised about 300 gigabases of sequencing data and roughly 85 million unique TCR sequences. Every repertoire in the discovery cohort had been generated on one and the same sequencing platform. Among about 370 genotyped donors of the cohort, an average of roughly 230,000 unique TCR beta nucleotide sequences was sequenced per donor, of which roughly 17% were non-productive. A later analysis re-examined previously published TCR beta repertoires from more than 650 donors and added high-resolution HLA genotyping to investigate patterns of TCR occurrence. Donor age, sex, ethnicity and CMV serostatus were compiled together with the repertoire data. Rather than using new phenotypic data, the later analysis identified candidate immune exposures from TCR beta sequences and from how often those sequences occurred across donors. The number of typed donors differed by locus: about 620-630 for A, B, C, DRB1 and DQB1; 522 for DQA1; about 600 for DPA1; and around 490 for DPB1. To predict cytomegalovirus infection status, the study brought together high-throughput TCR immunosequencing, statistical association of individual TCRs with disease status, and machine learning. Roughly five DR-DQ haplotypes were treated as single units for association and clustering because of strong linkage in the cohort. The aim of the study was to test whether cataloging public T cell receptors could identify signatures of past pathogen exposure. The genetic ancestry cluster associated with self-reported Caucasian donors included over 80% of the roughly 400 genotyped donors. The T cell repertoires of some 700 subjects were profiled by immunosequencing and related to cytomegalovirus serostatus. Genome-wide SNP genotypes for about 60% of the roughly 670 donors were used in a later genetic analysis, which treated that subset as a discovery cohort. An earlier analysis of approximately 630 of the donors applied high-throughput TCR beta sequencing to assess whether each TCR beta V gene segment acted as functional or pseudogenic. HLA typing covered class I and class II loci at four-digit resolution. On the study overall, not on this receptor specifically: In an earlier analysis of 587 of the donors, most TCR beta V segments appeared in productive rearrangements about 90% or about 30% of the time, broadly matching IMGT annotations. Only TCR beta chains were sequenced in this cohort, and the absence of alpha or paired-chain data limited detectable features. In a later analysis, HLA-associated TCR beta chains were found to be more clonally expanded and to have lower generation probabilities than equally common non-associated chains. The presence/absence analyses assumed that sequencing depth was roughly uniform across donors, and that assumption may not be true. In a later analysis, TCR association rates were found to vary across HLA loci, with the most associated TCRs seen for DRB1 alleles and the fewest for HLA-C alleles. Across donors, most TCR sequences were observed very rarely, whereas some public TCRs were present in many individuals. The authors suggested that the approach could potentially be generalized to other disease states and immunological phenotypes. A cluster of highly shared sequence variants was judged likely to represent a technical artifact of the sequencing pipeline. Several of the top co-occurrence clusters appeared to be linked to parvovirus B19, influenza, CMV and Epstein-Barr virus, according to a later analysis. CMV serostatus was the only immune exposure information available for the cohort. A few of the identified cytomegalovirus-associated TCR beta chains were confirmed in vitro to be specific for cytomegalovirus antigens. A further reported finding was that TCR beta sequences accurately predicted the HLA-A and HLA-B alleles for most subjects in the first cohort. Some IMGT-functional V segments, including TRBV6-2 and TRBV6-3, could not be told apart with the 87-base-pair reads, so those segments were excluded. In the study, around 150 TCR beta chains were listed as associated with cytomegalovirus. According to a later genetic analysis, donors in an Asian-associated ancestry cluster had fewer N-insertions in productive TCRs than the approximately 650-donor mean. In a later genetic analysis, a missense DCLRE1C variant was associated with V-gene and J-gene trimming of TCR beta chains, and the association was replicated in an independent cohort. Because counts were too low, about 15 rarely observed V segments, including chromosome 9 orphons, were left out of the earlier analysis of several hundred of the donors. Specific HLA alleles were associated with 15,000 to 20,000 TCR beta sequences at a false discovery rate of 0.05 in a later analysis. The classifier was reported to diagnose cytomegalovirus status with high specificity and sensitivity in both the original cohort and the validation cohort. Correlated functional status among segregating V segments might reflect linkage disequilibrium, but an unknown experimental factor could not be ruled out. HLA typing was unavailable for some donors at each locus, so association tests used only the typed subset. A later analysis found that most CMV-associated TCR beta chains appeared HLA-restricted, with HLA associations seemingly driven largely by CMV exposure. Assigning TCR associations to individual alleles was difficult when HLA alleles, especially DR and DQ, strongly co-occurred.

In total, 630 or so healthy bone marrow donors made up the cohort. At the time of sampling, all cohort members were nominally healthy, though unrecorded immune exposures were likely present. The donor was CMV seronegative and was included in the group of about 350 seronegative cohort members. A peripheral blood sample was collected from each donor, and TCR beta sequencing was performed on peripheral blood mononuclear cells. The Qiagen DNeasy Blood Extraction Kit was used to extract genomic DNA from the blood cell samples. This clone came up a few times. Its antigen is currently not known. Base qualities were left out, and no much larger clone turns up one base away. The CDR3 goes from the cysteine to the phenylalanine over 15 residues. The CDR3 DNA has 45 bases and is translated from base 1. From a lookup of the germline V gene, CDR1 and CDR2 are SGHTS and YDEGEE. A distance of 15 bases separates the germline ends of V and J, which lose 0 bases and 8 bases respectively.

The library relied on the immunoSEQ multiplex PCR assay. For the multiplex PCR, a mixture combining 60 forward primers for TCR Vbeta segments and 13 reverse primers for TCR Jbeta segments was used. A multiplex PCR assay on genomic DNA amplified the CDR3 region of rearranged TCR beta genes. Amplified TCR beta libraries were sequenced as 87-base-pair reads on the Illumina HiSeq System. On the authors' methods: A later analysis tallied roughly 80 million unique TCR beta chains across the 640 or so repertoires, and around 10 million of those chains were shared by two or more donors. To remove PCR and sequencing errors, raw reads were error-corrected and collapsed into unique sequences using a nearest-neighbor algorithm that merged closely related sequences. Alignment of CDR3 sequences to IMGT reference sequences was used to assign V, D and J gene segments. For a sequence to be retained, a match of at least six nucleotides to both a V gene segment and a J gene segment was required. A rearrangement was called productive if the CDR3 had no stop codons and remained in frame with V and J, and every other rearrangement was called non-productive. Following IMGT convention, CDR3 was defined as the stretch from the second conserved V-encoded cysteine to the conserved J-encoded phenylalanine. The earlier analysis of about 590 of the donors excluded sequences that lacked an unambiguous match to a single V gene segment. In an earlier analysis of roughly 500 of the donors, V segments were called functional above 56.7% productive rearrangements and were called segregating when the between-donor standard deviation exceeded 5%. To diagnose cytomegalovirus status from the catalog of TCR beta chain sequences, a statistical classification framework was built. In a later analysis, V and J genes were assigned by comparing TCR nucleotide sequences against IMGT/GENE-DB human TR gene sequences. The TCRdist pipeline was used in a later analysis to assign CDR3 sequences and most-parsimonious VDJ recombination scenarios. In a later analysis, each TCR beta chain was defined by its CDR3 amino acid sequence together with its V-gene family, and reads without a unique V-gene family were excluded. A later analysis removed 600 or so highly shared, low-generation-probability nucleotide sequences to deal with suspected cross-contamination and a sequencing artifact. For each public chain, a later analysis derived a clonal expansion index from normalized ranks of inferred template counts within each repertoire. In a later analysis, generation probabilities were computed using a VDJ recombination model fitted to out-of-frame rearrangements, and the results were checked against IGoR. Hypergeometric tests were used in a later analysis to score TCR-TCR, TCR-HLA and TCR-CMV co-occurrence, with a repertoire-size bias correction applied to the TCR pairs. In a later analysis, false discovery rates were estimated by permuting HLA or CMV assignments 20 times. A later analysis grouped co-occurring TCRs with DBSCAN, adding TCRdist sequence similarity when clustering within HLA-allele-positive subsets. Co-occurrence clustering excluded repertoires with fewer than 30,000 or more than 120,000 public chains, plus five with anomalous nucleotide sharing. TCRdb retrieved this table from immuneACCESS and kept in-frame rearrangements only. Not all clones are present; in checked studies, unresolved V genes account for under half, and no reason is known for the remainder. D and trimming were read from the DNA, whereas the V and J calls and clone size are those reported in that table. This sample holds 95,000 to 150,000 clones; 72% were observed only once. About 4% of the sample goes to the ten largest clones.

This chain joins TRBV5-8 to TRBJ2-4; a tentative D match to TRBD2 spans 5 bases. The source material was PBMCs. This clonotype was sampled from a man aged 30-40 years in good health and CMV-seronegative. CDR3 reads: CASSLVYGVGHIQYF. Read as DNA, the sequence is TGTGCCAGCAGCTTGGTGTACGGGGTTGGGCACATTCAGTACTTC. The full variable domain, with segments outside the CDR3 supplied by the reference TRBV5-8 and TRBJ2-4 proteins, appears as EAGVTQSPTHLIKTRGQQATLRCSPISGHTSVYWYQQALGLGLQFLLWYDEGEERNRGNFPPRFSGRQFPNYSSELNVNALELEDSALYLCASSLVYGVGHIQYFGAGTRLSVL.